Below, 13 T cell receptor beta chains from the same sample are listed, as sequenced in a study of blood T cell repertoires in COVID-19 (dated by TCRdb to about 2020). Library creation used the immunoSEQ multiplex PCR assay. This immuneACCESS table, as held by TCRdb, lists in-frame sequences with V and J called but not all clones. Of the missing ones, under half trace to an unresolved V gene in checked studies; the others have no known cause. The sample table shows 160,000 or so clones, and under 90% are seen once. The ten largest account for roughly 3.4% of the sample. Sequencing was carried out using PBMCs or T cells enriched from blood (not recorded which). These receptors were taken from a woman in her sixties or seventies who had recovered from COVID-19.

This rearrangement joins TRBV7-2 to TRBJ1-3; D unresolved. V was pared by 2 bases and J by 0 bases, with 8 bases between. This CDR3 is built from 15 residues. Per the germline V gene, CDR1 is SGHTA and CDR2 is FQGNSA. The DNA for the CDR3 is TGTGCCAGCAGCTTAATGGCAGACTCTGGAAACACCATATATTTT. Its translation is CASSLMADSGNTIYF.

V is TRBV5-6 and J is TRBJ2-1, with 12 bases that match TRBD2. This CDR3 spans 15 amino acids. CDR1 and CDR2 from the germline V gene are SGHDT and YYEEEE. The junction had 4 bases not matched to a gene; V was cut back by 0 bases and J by 9 bases. The CDR3 DNA reads as TGTGCCAGCAGCTTGGCGGCTAGCGGGGGGGTTGAGCAGTTCTTC. This sequence encodes CASSLAASGGVEQFF.

The chain combines TRBV30 with TRBJ2-3, with D perhaps TRBD1 (7 bases). Trimming took 4 bases from V and 6 from J, leaving 20 bases between them. The CDR3 is made up of 15 amino acids. Germline CDR1 reads GTSNPN; CDR2 reads SVGIG (reference sequence). The CDR3, as DNA: TGTGCCTGGATTCCCAGGGGGGATCGGGTGGATACGCAGTATTTT. Its protein is CAWIPRGDRVDTQYF.

The V gene is TRBV2, the J gene TRBJ1-2, with D unclear. Trimming removed 8 bases at V and 5 bases at J, with 12 bases between. Germline loops: CDR1 SNHLY, CDR2 FYNNEI. CDR3 size: 12 residues. The CDR3 protein is CASGWAAYGYTF. The CDR3 DNA reads TGTGCCAGCGGATGGGCAGCTTATGGCTACACCTTC.

The chain is built from TRBV7-6 and TRBJ1-1; no clear D gene. This CDR3 region has 14 residues. Trimming stripped 5 bases from V and 1 base from J, with 11 bases between. Germline values: CDR1 SGHVS, CDR2 FNYEAQ. The CDR3 DNA reads TGTGCCAGCAGCGGAGGACTGGAGAACACTGAAGCTTTCTTT. Protein sequence: CASSGGLENTEAFF.

The chain is built from TRBV2 and TRBJ1-4, with D perhaps matching TRBD1 (6 bases). This CDR3 is built from 15 residues. With 0 bases removed from V and 11 bases from J, the gap between germline ends came to 16 bases. Germline V gene sequence: CDR1 SNHLY, CDR2 FYNNEI. The CDR3 spells CASSEAGGLLSKLFF. The CDR3 nucleotides are TGTGCCAGCAGTGAAGCGGGGGGGCTACTTTCCAAACTGTTTTTT. Using reference TRBV2 and TRBJ1-4 for the parts outside the CDR3, the full variable domain is EPEVTQTPSHQVTQMGQEVILRCVPISNHLYFYWYRQILGQKVEFLVSFYNNEISEKSEIFDDQFSVERPDGSNFTLKIRSTKLEDSAMYFCASSEAGGLLSKLFFGSGTQLSVL.

The chain recombines TRBV10-3 with TRBJ2-2; possibly TRBD1 for D (5 bases). V was shortened by 6 bases and J by 6 bases, with 14 bases between the two germline ends. Germline V gene data show CDR1 as ENHRY and CDR2 as SYGVKD. This CDR3 region has 14 residues. The CDR3 loop reads CAISPDSNAGELFF. Written as DNA, the CDR3 is TGTGCCATCAGCCCCGACAGTAACGCCGGGGAGCTGTTTTTT.

J is TRBJ2-5 and V is TRBV9; possibly TRBD2 for D (5 bases). The V end lost 0 bases, the J end lost 2 bases, and 11 bases lay between the germline ends. CDR3 length: 15 residues. Germline V CDR1 and CDR2: SGDLS, YYNGEE. The CDR3 region has the DNA TGTGCCAGCAGCGTAGGAGGGTTGATACAAGAGACCCAGTACTTC. Translation gives CASSVGGLIQETQYF.

The chain is built from TRBV6-1 and TRBJ1-4; TRBD1 is a possible D gene (5 bases). CDR1 is MNHNS and CDR2 is SASEGT in the germline V gene. This CDR3 contains 16 residues. The V end was cut by 1 base, the J end by 4 bases, with 13 bases between. The CDR3 protein is CASSEGWGSGNEKLFF. The CDR3 region has the DNA TGTGCCAGCAGTGAAGGTTGGGGCTCGGGTAATGAAAAACTGTTTTTT.

This chain joins TRBV12-2 and TRBJ1-4; no check of the table's D call, TRBD1, against the DNA was made. TRBV12-2 is assigned pseudogene status. The CDR3 sequence is 16 residues long. The CDR3 DNA follows: TGTGCAAGTCGCTTAGATGGATGCCAGGGATGTGAAAAACTGTTTTTT. It yields the protein CASRLDGCQGCEKLFF.

Comments on this clone: One end of the junction is discordant with germline, which a read error may explain. This chain uses TRBV12-3 or TRBV12-4 with TRBJ1-5; 7 nucleotides line up with TRBD1. The CDR3 has 13 residues. The DNA for the CDR3 is TGTGCCAGCAGTATAGGGGGCAAGCAGCCCCAGCATTTT. Its translation: CASSIGGKQPQHF.

This clone appeared once. The chain joins TRBV5-6 to TRBJ2-3, with 11 bases aligning to TRBD1. CDR3 length equals 16 residues. J was trimmed by 3 bases and V by 4 bases; bases with no gene match: 7. Germline V gives CDR1 SGHDT, CDR2 YYEEEE. The CDR3 DNA reads TGTGCCAGCAGCCCCTGGACAGGGGGCGAAACAGATACGCAGTATTTT. Encoded protein: CASSPWTGGETDTQYF.

The rearrangement joins TRBV29-1 to TRBJ1-1; maybe TRBD1 (6 bases). The CDR3 consists of 12 residues. Per the germline V gene, CDR1 is SQVTM and CDR2 is ANQGSEA. Trimming shortened V by 6 bases and J by 5 bases, and 13 bases separated the two germline ends. The CDR3: CSVDRWGTEAFF. The CDR3 DNA reads TGCAGCGTAGACAGGTGGGGGACTGAAGCTTTCTTT.